Sequencing of this T cell receptor (beta chain) was carried out in a study of T cell changes during pregnancy in multiple sclerosis. The method was immunoSEQ multiplex PCR; TCRdb's version includes in-frame clones alone and lacks a portion of them. The sample has around 55,000 clones; roughly 93% are singletons. The CDR3 length is 15 residues. Germline-derived CDR1 and CDR2 are SGDLS and YYNGEE. Between the trimmed V and J ends, which lost 4 bases and 5 bases, there was a span of 15 bases. The sample here was CD8+ T cells from peripheral blood mononuclear cells, taken in the second trimester of pregnancy. The V call is TRBV9, the J call TRBJ1-4; D is unclear. The TCR originated in a female donor with multiple sclerosis, enrolled in a pregnancy study. In DNA, the CDR3 is TGTGCCAGCAGCCCCTGGGGAGACATCAATGAAAAACTGTTTTTT. As protein: CASSPWGDINEKLFF.